This TCR beta chain was captured by sequencing in a study of cytomegalovirus exposure and HLA in healthy donors. Assay used: immunoSEQ multiplex PCR; TCRdb lists only in-frame clones, some missing. The sample consists of 78,000 or so clones, about 96% of them appearing once. The donors were in the roughly 120-subject validation cohort; that cohort was separate from the approximately 700-subject first cohort. V lost 0 bases to trimming and J lost 6 bases, with 6 bases between them. In germline, CDR1 is SEHNR, CDR2 FQNEAQ (reference sequence). This CDR3 is 13 amino acids long. A remark on this clone: Its antigen is still unknown.

Study-level findings and limits: A classifier reportedly called cytomegalovirus status with high sensitivity and specificity. Within the 95 to 150 validation repertoires, first-cohort TCR clusters tended to co-occur, according to a later analysis.

What was sequenced was PBMCs. This clonotype was sampled from a man aged 18 to 29 in good health and CMV-seropositive. V is TRBV7-9 and J is TRBJ1-5; no clear D gene. CDR3 sequence (DNA): TGTGCCAGCAGCTTAGCTCCCGGTCAGCCCCAGCATTTT. Translation: CASSLAPGQPQHF.